This T cell receptor (beta chain) was profiled in a study of blood T cells in healthy people across ages (dated by TCRdb to 2015 to 2017). The study in broad terms: In model experiments, template switching captured about one uniquely barcoded TCR beta cDNA molecule for every two T cells. Using deep sequencing normalized with unique cDNA molecular identifiers, the study measured how TCR beta repertoire diversity changes with age. Donors were grouped into four age groups: young (average approximately 15 years), middle-aged (about 38), aged (around 60) and long-lived (around 80). To avoid experimental bias, donors of different ages were spread randomly across the sequencing lanes. Two additional independent replicas of 1 million unique cDNA reads from the same blood draw were analyzed for two donors (one aged 18 to 29 and one aged 80 or older).

Library generation was performed with 5' RACE. Instrument used: Illumina HiSeq 2500. A second PCR of about 7 to 12 cycles was run with a J-beta primer mix and a sample-barcoded 5' primer. A template-switch 5' adaptor carrying 12 random nucleotides introduced a unique molecular identifier onto each TCR beta cDNA molecule. Each sample yielded at least 2.5 million CDR3-containing paired-end reads. First-strand cDNA was synthesized from all RNA with the Mint cDNA synthesis kit, primed by a TRBC-specific oligonucleotide. All cDNA was treated with uracil-DNA glycosylase and then went through a first 18-cycle PCR with the universal primers M1SS and BC2_uni_R. For the original study's pipeline: Each sample was normalized by randomly selecting 1 million high-quality reads, each carrying a distinct molecular identifier. Instead of being binned into consensus sequences, reads that shared molecular identifiers were thrown out. MiTCR, set to a Q25 quality threshold and the strictest error-elimination algorithm, was used for CDR3 identification, clonotype clustering and error correction. A nonparametric unseen species model using Euler transformation provided a lower-bound estimate of total TCR beta diversity. TCRdb reran the public reads through fastp at Q25 and MiXCR, keeping productive beta chains. Rows are combined by CDR3 protein, so each entry shows the most common genes and DNA. The V and J calls reflect TCRdb's pipeline rather than the authors' work. A total of 1.5 million to 1.8 million distinct CDR3 sequences appear in this sample, around 40% of them only once. Less than 5% of the sample is taken by the ten largest.

The germline ends are 13 bases apart after V is trimmed by 1 base and J by 3 bases. The CDR3, from cysteine to phenylalanine, totals 16 residues. The read is trimmed to its CDR3 DNA, 48 bases read in frame from base 1. From a lookup of the germline V gene (reference sequence), CDR1 and CDR2 are LGHDT and YNNKEL. This clonotype was counted a few times. Which antigen it targets is not known. Within one base of it there is no much larger clone, and no base qualities were kept. The paper's findings and limits, for the study overall: The long-lived group showed more naive CD4+ T cells, fewer expanded clones and increased TCR diversity than the aged group, suggesting age selection. A strong correlation was found between observed TCR beta diversity and the percentage of naive T cells measured by flow cytometry. Donor CMV infection status was unknown, potentially confounding age-related changes in expanded clonotypes. Total diversity estimates from one million sequenced T cells were considered lower bounds and underestimates. Since profiling was done on bulk unsorted PBMCs, naive and antigen-experienced compartments could not be conclusively compared. As age increased, observed TCR beta diversity per million T cells dropped in a roughly linear way, and a significant reduction was already evident by age 40.

Donors were 30 to 45 systemically healthy Caucasian individuals from Russia aged roughly 6 to 90 years. Each donor gave ten milliliters of peripheral blood, collected into EDTA-treated Vacutainer tubes. PBMCs were isolated by Ficoll-Paque density-gradient centrifugation, with at least 7 million obtained per sample. Trizol reagent was used to extract total RNA from the PBMCs, yielding at least 5.5 micrograms per sample. Naive CD45RAhigh/CD27high T cell percentages were measured by flow cytometry on a PBMC aliquot from every donor. This chain joins TRBV3-1 to TRBJ2-1; D gene: possibly TRBD2, on 7 matching bases. The sequence came from a woman under 30 in good health. Specimen: blood. The nucleotide sequence reads TGTGCCAGCAGCCAAGTAGGGGGGGCCAGCTACAATGAGCAGTTCTTC. Its amino acids are CASSQVGGASYNEQFF.